This entry is about one T cell receptor (beta chain). Its antigen is currently unknown. This entry comes from a study of OX40 agonist ivuxolimab in advanced cancers. For the study at large: Males comprised over 80% of the group, whose mean age was around 62 years (range roughly 23 to 80). Study-wide points: Some patients without response likewise showed low normalized clonal expansion. Still undetermined is the antigen specificity of the expanded peripheral T cells. Those patients achieving a partial response at 0.1-3.0 mg/kg showed among the lowest clonal expansion.

The CDR3 is 18 amino acids. V was cut by 1 base and J by 0 bases, with 13 bases left in between. Germline V gene lookup returns CDR1 SEHNR and CDR2 FQNEAQ (reference sequence). TCRdb's copy holds only in-frame clones and misses some; the assay was immunoSEQ multiplex PCR. Of 60,000 to 75,000 clones in the sample, about four fifths were seen once. V is TRBV7-9 and J is TRBJ2-6; D might be TRBD1 (5 bases). The TCR originated in an adult with an advanced solid tumor such as melanoma, head and neck, liver or kidney cancer. The source material was CD4+ or CD8+ T cells sorted from blood, sampled in a trial of the OX40 agonist ivuxolimab. As DNA, the CDR3 is TGTGCCAGCAGCTTAGTTCAGGGTAGTAGCTCTGGGGCCAACGTCCTGACTTTC. Amino acids: CASSLVQGSSSGANVLTF.